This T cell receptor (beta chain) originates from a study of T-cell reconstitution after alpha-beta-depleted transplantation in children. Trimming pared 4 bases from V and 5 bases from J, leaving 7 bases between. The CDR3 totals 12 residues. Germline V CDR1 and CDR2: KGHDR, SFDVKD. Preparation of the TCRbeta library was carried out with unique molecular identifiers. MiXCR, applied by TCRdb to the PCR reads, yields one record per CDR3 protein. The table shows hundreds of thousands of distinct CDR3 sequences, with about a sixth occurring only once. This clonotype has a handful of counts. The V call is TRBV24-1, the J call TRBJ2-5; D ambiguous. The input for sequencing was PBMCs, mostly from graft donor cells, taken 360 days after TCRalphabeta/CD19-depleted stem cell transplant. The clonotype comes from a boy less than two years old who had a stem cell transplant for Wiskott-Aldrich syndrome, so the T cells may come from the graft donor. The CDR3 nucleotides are TGTGCCACCAGTGACTCCAGGGAGACCCAGTACTTC. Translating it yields CATSDSRETQYF.